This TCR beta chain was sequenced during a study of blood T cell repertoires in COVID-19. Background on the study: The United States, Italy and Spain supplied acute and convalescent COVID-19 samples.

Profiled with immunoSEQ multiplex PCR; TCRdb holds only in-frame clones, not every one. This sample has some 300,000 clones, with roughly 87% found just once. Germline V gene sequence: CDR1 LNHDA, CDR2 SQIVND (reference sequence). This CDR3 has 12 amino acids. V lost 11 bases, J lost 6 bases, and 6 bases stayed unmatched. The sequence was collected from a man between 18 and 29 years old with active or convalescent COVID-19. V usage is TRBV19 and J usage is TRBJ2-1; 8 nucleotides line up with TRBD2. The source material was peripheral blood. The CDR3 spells CAVRTSLNEQFF. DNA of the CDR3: TGTGCCGTGAGGACTAGCCTCAATGAGCAGTTCTTC.